This entry concerns a single T cell receptor beta chain. The antigen this receptor binds is unknown. No base quality values were provided; no much bigger clone lies one nucleotide off. During the collection period, no immune events, such as infections, were documented for the healthy donors. Time-dependent variance in a beta-binomial model of T-cell clone differential abundance was calibrated using healthy-donor blood repertoires as a training cohort. The training cohort included approximately 10 healthy donors, of whom 3 were female and 7 were male. An age range of about 25 to 64 years, with an average of 43 years, was recorded for the donors. Whole blood was collected from each healthy donor at three time points spaced two weeks apart and obtained from a commercial supplier. For immunosequencing, genomic DNA was extracted from unsorted whole blood. The immunoSEQ Assay, which relies on bias-controlled multiplex PCR amplification of genomic DNA, was used to profile TCRbeta CDR3 regions. In the original analysis: The absolute abundance of each unique TCRbeta CDR3 region was quantified after sequences were collapsed and filtered. Two models were used to test differential abundance: a binomial model (Fisher-equivalent) and a beta-binomial model that adds time-dependent variance fitted from healthy donors. Clones with fewer than 5 combined templates were excluded, and clones with Benjamini-Hochberg FDR below 0.01 were called differentially abundant. Using the form v = (b*log(k)+a)^2, the beta-binomial variance was modeled as a function of the total template count across the two samples. In TCRdb, the immuneACCESS table is reduced to in-frame sequences with V and J assigned. These tables do not hold every clone; where another copy was compared, an unresolved V gene accounts for under half, and the others remain unexplained. V and J calls plus clone size are reproduced from that table; the DNA served to infer D and trimming. Here the sample has 60,000 to 70,000 clones; about 85% occur a single time. Approximately 19% of the sample lies in the top ten.

This specimen belongs to a study of identifying expanded T cells in peripheral blood (dated by TCRdb to the late 2010s). Study-level background: Separate aliquots of the same genomic DNA pool were sequenced to produce technical replicates, and four replicates were compared in pairs. What the work shows at the level of the full study, not this receptor alone: It was expected by the authors that biological variance in healthy repertoires might increase further over much longer intervals, such as months to years. Across all healthy-donor time intervals, the beta-binomial model significantly cut both the number of clones called differentially abundant and the false-positive rate. For all healthy donors, the variance in clone template counts between two-week samples rose significantly as total template count increased. The binomial model flagged 0.9 to 1.5 differentially abundant clones between technical replicates, compared with about 16 over approximately two weeks and approximately 19 over about 4 weeks.

The sequenced material came from blood. The receptor comes from a person between 18 and 75 years old in good health.

In nucleotides, the sequence is TGCGCCAGCAGCAACGCGGGGTTAGAGTACTTC. Translated, it gives CASSNAGLEYF. The chain couples TRBV5-1 to TRBJ2-5; a weak D assignment points to TRBD2 (6 bases agree). The junction shows trimming of 4 bases on V and 12 bases on J, plus 13 bases between the germline ends. The CDR3 sequence holds 11 residues, the cysteine and phenylalanine included. CDR3 DNA only is kept here, 33 bases in frame from base 1. From a lookup of the germline V gene, CDR1 and CDR2 are SGHRS and YFSETQ.